This T cell receptor (beta chain) emerged from a study of T cells in localized non-small cell lung cancer. General study results and limits: Sequencing was limited to one tumor region, leaving the possibility of heterogeneity open. The highest T cell clonality was in uninvolved adjacent lung, above tumor. Higher blood T cell density tracked longer overall survival.

Method: immunoSEQ multiplex PCR; TCRdb's copy keeps in-frame clones and lacks some. The sample consists of tens of thousands of clones, approximately 80% of them appearing once. Note on this clone: Antigen: not known.

The sample here was PBMCs, taken before any cancer treatment. The source of this sequence is a man aged 35-75 years with stage II lung adenocarcinoma.

The CDR3 here is CASSSLAGGTGELFF. CDR3 nucleotides: TGTGCCAGCAGCTCGTTAGCGGGAGGCACCGGGGAGCTGTTTTTT. The chain couples TRBV7-9 to TRBJ2-2; 10 nucleotides agree with TRBD2. This CDR3 is 15 amino acids long. Germline CDR1 reads SEHNR; CDR2 reads FQNEAQ (reference sequence). V gave up 4 bases and J gave up 4 bases; unmatched junction bases: 3.